A single sample gave rise to the 27 T cell receptor beta chains below, sequenced in a study of Ad26.COV2.S vaccination and SARS-CoV-2 variants. Libraries were prepared by immunoSEQ multiplex PCR; TCRdb keeps only in-frame clonotypes and omits some of them. The sample holds hundreds of thousands of clones, more than 80% seen once. Documented treatment: some 20 received Ad26.COV2.S at low or high dose, single or two shots; about 5 received placebo; per-sample allocation not given. Specimen acquisition occurred on day 63 following the initial vaccine or placebo injection. The source material was peripheral blood, sampled in a trial of Ad26.COV2.S vaccine versus placebo. These receptors all come from a person aged 18-65 years who received the Ad26.COV2.S COVID-19 vaccine or a placebo.

This clone occurred once. The CDR3: CASSFTQAGELFF. The CDR3 bases are TGTGCCAGCAGTTTTACACAGGCCGGGGAGCTGTTTTTT. The rearrangement joins TRBV27 to TRBJ2-2, with D perhaps TRBD1 (5 bases). CDR1 is MNHEY and CDR2 is SMNVEV in the germline V gene (reference sequence). V was shortened by 3 bases and J by 6 bases, with 8 bases between the two germline ends. The CDR3 runs 13 residues.

V usage is TRBV5-1 and J usage is TRBJ1-2; 7 bases are shared with TRBD1. The CDR3 loop spans 15 amino acids. Germline V gene lookup returns CDR1 SGHRS and CDR2 YFSETQ. J gave up 3 bases and V 0 bases, and 5 bases lay outside the gene matches. The CDR3 nucleotides are TGCGCCAGCAGCTTGGACAGGGGAGTAGACTATGGCTACACCTTC. Translated: CASSLDRGVDYGYTF.

This chain joins TRBV10-3 and TRBJ1-1; tentatively, D is TRBD1 (5 bases). Germline values: CDR1 ENHRY, CDR2 SYGVKD. CDR3 length equals 14 residues. V was cut by 5 bases and J by 5 bases, with 15 bases left in between. CDR3 protein: CAISSGRTNTEAFF. The CDR3 coding sequence is TGTGCCATCAGTTCAGGGAGAACGAATACTGAAGCTTTCTTT.

The chain carries TRBV2 and TRBJ2-7; 10 nucleotides agree with TRBD2. The ends lost 5 bases at V and 1 base at J; junction bases unmatched: 5. The CDR3 runs 15 residues. Germline V lookup: CDR1 SNHLY, CDR2 FYNNEI. The CDR3 here is CASSSSGGPSYEQYF. DNA for the CDR3: TGTGCCAGCAGTTCTAGCGGGGGCCCTTCCTACGAGCAGTACTTC.

This clone was recorded once. The gene calls are TRBV29-1 and TRBJ1-4, with TRBD1 as a possible D gene (5 bases). CDR1 and CDR2 from the germline V gene are SQVTM and ANQGSEA. Trimming took off 2 bases at V and 7 bases at J, with 17 bases between the two ends. There are 15 residues in the CDR3. The CDR3 region has the DNA TGCAGCGTTGAAACGGGGAAGGGGTCTCGTGAAAAACTGTTTTTT. Encoded protein: CSVETGKGSREKLFF.

CDR3 bases: TGCGCCAGCAGCTTGTCATCGAGGAACATTCAGTACTTC. This encodes CASSLSSRNIQYF. The chain employs TRBV5-1 and TRBJ2-4; D remains unclear. Germline-derived CDR1 and CDR2 are SGHRS and YFSETQ. The V end lost 1 base, the J end lost 7 bases, and 9 bases lay between the germline ends. CDR3 length equals 13 residues.

The chain couples TRBV18 to TRBJ2-3; no firm D call. Trimming stripped 6 bases from V and 2 bases from J, with 9 bases between. CDR1 is KGHSH, CDR2 LQKENI, per germline. The CDR3 length is 13 residues. CDR3 DNA: TGTGCCAGCTCGCCGTTTGACACAGATACGCAGTATTTT. It specifies CASSPFDTDTQYF.

The chain joins TRBV7-2 to TRBJ1-1; the D gene is possibly TRBD1 (6 bases). Germline V gene data show CDR1 as SGHTA and CDR2 as FQGNSA. V was clipped by 7 bases and J by 2 bases, with 14 bases between them. The CDR3 sequence is 14 residues long. The CDR3 loop is CASNWGGGNTEAFF. Written as DNA, the CDR3 is TGTGCCAGCAACTGGGGGGGCGGCAACACTGAAGCTTTCTTT.

This chain joins TRBV21-1 and TRBJ2-1; the D call TRBD2 from the table was never checked on the DNA. TRBV21-1 is tagged as a pseudogene. This CDR3 is 16 amino acids long. This CDR3 reads CASSKAIAGSYNEQFF. Written as DNA, the CDR3 is TGTGCCAGCAGCAAAGCAATAGCGGGGTCCTACAATGAGCAGTTCTTC.

The count of this clone is one. V usage is TRBV9 and J usage is TRBJ2-7; D is tentatively TRBD1 or TRBD2 (5 bases each). The CDR3 length is 15 residues. Germline V gives CDR1 SGDLS, CDR2 YYNGEE. V dropped 0 bases and J dropped 0 bases, with 10 bases sitting between them. CDR3 region: CASSVESGSSYEQYF. DNA for the CDR3: TGTGCCAGCAGCGTAGAGTCAGGGAGCTCCTACGAGCAGTACTTC.

This chain uses TRBV9 with TRBJ1-2; D not resolved. V shed 3 bases and J shed 13 bases, with 16 bases lying between them. This CDR3 is 12 amino acids long. In germline, CDR1 is SGDLS, CDR2 YYNGEE. CDR3 loop: CASSAPRRAITF. The DNA for the CDR3 is TGTGCCAGCAGCGCGCCGAGACGGGCGATCACCTTC.

The V call is TRBV6-1, the J call TRBJ1-2; no reliable D call. The CDR3 contains 14 residues. Germline CDR1 is MNHNS and CDR2 is SASEGT. Trimming removed 0 bases at V and 6 bases at J, with 11 bases between. CDR3 loop: CASSEASPINGYTF. The CDR3 DNA reads as TGTGCCAGCAGTGAAGCTAGTCCGATTAATGGCTACACCTTC.

This chain links TRBV19 with TRBJ1-2; TRBD1 matches 8 bases. Germline V gives CDR1 LNHDA, CDR2 SQIVND (reference sequence). Trimming at V came to 6 bases and at J to 6 bases, leaving 9 bases not matched to a gene. The CDR3 contains 14 residues. The CDR3 coding sequence is TGTGCCAGTAGACTACCCGGGACAGGAAATGGCTACACCTTC. Encoded protein: CASRLPGTGNGYTF. Based on the CDR3 plus reference TRBV19 and TRBJ1-2, the full variable domain is DGGITQSPKYLFRKEGQNVTLSCEQNLNHDAMYWYRQDPGQGLRLIYYSQIVNDFQKGDIAEGYSVSREKKESFPLTVTSAQKNPTAFYLCASRLPGTGNGYTFGSGTRLTVV.

This chain joins TRBV10-3 and TRBJ2-7; 12 bases are a match to TRBD1. Germline V gene sequence: CDR1 ENHRY, CDR2 SYGVKD. The CDR3 consists of 15 residues. With 6 bases clipped from V and 6 bases from J, the junction kept 9 bases outside the gene matches. In DNA form, the CDR3 reads TGTGCCATCAGGAATCCGGGACAGGGGGCGACCGAGCAGTACTTC. Translated: CAIRNPGQGATEQYF.

The sample holds one count of this clone. The chain recombines TRBV7-2 with TRBJ2-5; D gene unclear. Germline lookup yields CDR1 SGHTA and CDR2 FQGNSA. The CDR3 is made up of 13 amino acids. Trimming took 5 bases from V and 1 from J, leaving 8 bases between them. This CDR3 reads CASSPGIQETQYF. In DNA, the CDR3 is TGTGCCAGCAGCCCGGGTATCCAAGAGACCCAGTACTTC.

The CDR3 is CASSQDQEANTEAFF. The DNA for the CDR3 is TGCGCCAGCAGCCAAGATCAAGAGGCGAACACTGAAGCTTTCTTT. V usage is TRBV4-3 and J usage is TRBJ1-1, with D hard to call. The CDR3 is 15 amino acids. Germline CDR1 reads LGHNA; CDR2 reads YSLEER. Trimming took off 0 bases at V and 1 base at J, with 9 bases between the two ends.

V gene TRBV5-4 combines with J gene TRBJ2-3; D unresolved. V lost 3 bases and J 3 bases, leaving 8 bases between the germline ends. The CDR3 is 13 residues long. Germline CDR1 and CDR2: SGHNT and YYREEE (reference sequence). The CDR3 region has the DNA TGTGCCAGCAGCTCACCTGGTACAGATACGCAGTATTTT. Its protein product is CASSSPGTDTQYF. Based on the CDR3 plus reference TRBV5-4 and TRBJ2-3, the full variable domain is ETGVTQSPTHLIKTRGQQVTLRCSSQSGHNTVSWYQQALGQGPQFIFQYYREEENGRGNFPPRFSGLQFPNYSSELNVNALELDDSALYLCASSSPGTDTQYFGPGTRLTVL.

The rearrangement links TRBV7-8 to TRBJ2-1, with D maybe TRBD2 (7 bases). Per the germline V gene, CDR1 is SGHVS and CDR2 is FQNEAQ. The ends were cut back, 2 bases at V and 9 bases at J, with 14 bases in the middle. CDR3 length equals 14 residues. Written as DNA, the CDR3 is TGTGCCAGCAGCTTATCGAGGGGGGGCATTGAGCAGTTCTTC. It codes for CASSLSRGGIEQFF.

Here the CDR3 DNA reads TGTGCCAGCAGCACCCCGGGACAGGGAACCTCTGGGGCCAACGTCCTGACTTTC. Protein sequence: CASSTPGQGTSGANVLTF. This sequence joins TRBV4-2 and TRBJ2-6, with 9 bases fitting TRBD1. The CDR3 contains 18 residues. Losses at the gene ends were 5 bases for V and 0 bases for J; bases not matched to a gene: 8. In germline, CDR1 is LGHNA, CDR2 YNFKEQ.

The V and J genes are TRBV7-3 and TRBJ2-3, with 8 bases lining up with TRBD1. Germline assignment: CDR1 SGHTA and CDR2 FQGTGA. V shed 3 bases and J 0 bases; nucleotides not matched to a gene: 2. CDR3 length: 15 residues. The CDR3: CASSFRGRSTDTQYF. The CDR3 coding sequence is TGTGCCAGCAGCTTCAGGGGGCGCAGCACAGATACGCAGTATTTT.

The gene calls are TRBV5-4 and TRBJ2-7; D gene uncertain. Trimming cost V 1 base and J 6 bases, with 8 bases left between them. Germline CDR1 is SGHNT and CDR2 is YYREEE (reference sequence). CDR3 length: 12 amino acids. CDR3 sequence (DNA): TGTGCCAGCAGCTTGTGGCAGGCCGAGCAGTACTTC. Protein: CASSLWQAEQYF.

The V call is TRBV7-2, the J call TRBJ2-2; TRBD1 aligns across 10 bases. The CDR3 has 16 amino acids. The trim removed 5 bases at V and 1 base at J, leaving 4 bases unmatched. Germline-derived CDR1 and CDR2 are SGHTA and FQGNSA. The CDR3: CASSKRTGGNTGELFF. As DNA, the CDR3 is TGTGCCAGCAGCAAAAGGACAGGGGGGAACACCGGGGAGCTGTTTTTT.

The rearrangement links TRBV6-5 to TRBJ2-7, with 7 bases fitting TRBD2. The CDR3 totals 14 residues. CDR1 is MNHEY and CDR2 is SVGAGI in the germline V gene. With 7 bases clipped from V and 0 bases from J, the junction kept 6 bases outside the gene matches. The CDR3, as DNA: TGTGCCAGCACTAACGGGGGGACCTCCTACGAGCAGTACTTC. This encodes CASTNGGTSYEQYF.

This sequence joins TRBV5-4 and TRBJ2-7, with 13 bases identical to TRBD2. The germline V gene encodes CDR1 SGHNT and CDR2 YYREEE (reference sequence). The CDR3 sequence is 15 residues long. With V trimmed by 4 bases and J by 6 bases, 7 bases remained unmatched. CDR3 in DNA: TGTGCCAGCAGCGTACCGACTAGCGGGAGGCCCGAGCAGTACTTC. It encodes CASSVPTSGRPEQYF.

The chain uses TRBV18 and TRBJ2-7; 8 positions match TRBD1. V shed 4 bases and J 0 bases; nucleotides not matched to a gene: 8. Looked up from germline, CDR1 is KGHSH and CDR2 is LQKENI. This CDR3 has 16 amino acids. The DNA of the CDR3 is TGTGCCAGCTCACAACCCCGGACAGGGACCTCCTACGAGCAGTACTTC. This translates into CASSQPRTGTSYEQYF.

This clone was found once. This chain joins TRBV19 and TRBJ2-1; 12 bases agree with TRBD1. After removal of 6 bases from V and 7 bases from J, the junction contained 7 bases not matched to a gene. The length of the CDR3 is 15 residues. Germline V gives CDR1 LNHDA, CDR2 SQIVND (reference sequence). The CDR3 nucleotides are TGTGCCAGTAGGGGACAGGGGGCAGTGGGGAATGAGCAGTTCTTC. This sequence encodes CASRGQGAVGNEQFF.

The chain's CDR3 is CASRNQGRYTEAFF. The CDR3 DNA reads TGTGCCAGCAGGAATCAGGGTCGGTACACTGAAGCTTTCTTT. The rearrangement uses TRBV27 and TRBJ1-1; weak D call: TRBD1 (5 bases). Germline V gives CDR1 MNHEY, CDR2 SMNVEV (reference sequence). CDR3 size: 14 residues. With 6 bases removed from V and 3 bases from J, the gap between germline ends came to 14 bases.